This T cell receptor (beta chain) was recorded in a study of OX40 agonist ivuxolimab in advanced cancers. About the study: Dose-escalation patients had hepatocellular carcinoma, melanoma, renal cell or head and neck cancer. Overall study findings and caveats: The average count of expanded clones was higher among CD8+ T cells than among CD4+.

This clone was counted a single time. Its specificity is not known. This CDR3 is built from 15 residues. Trimming cost V 5 bases and J 12 bases; bases outside gene matches: 11. Germline V lookup: CDR1 MRHNA, CDR2 SNTAGT. Here immunoSEQ multiplex PCR was the method, and the copy in TCRdb shows in-frame clones only, minus some. The repertoire has approximately 30,000 clones, around 79% of them found once; the top ten carry around 31%. The clonotype comes from an adult with an advanced solid tumor such as melanoma, head and neck, liver or kidney cancer. The chain is built from TRBV6-4 and TRBJ2-1; 12 bases agree with TRBD2. Sequencing used CD4+ or CD8+ T cells sorted from blood, obtained in a trial of the OX40 agonist ivuxolimab. Here the CDR3 reads CASSRLAGADSGQFF. CDR3 DNA: TGTGCCAGCAGTCGACTAGCGGGGGCCGACTCGGGGCAGTTCTTC.